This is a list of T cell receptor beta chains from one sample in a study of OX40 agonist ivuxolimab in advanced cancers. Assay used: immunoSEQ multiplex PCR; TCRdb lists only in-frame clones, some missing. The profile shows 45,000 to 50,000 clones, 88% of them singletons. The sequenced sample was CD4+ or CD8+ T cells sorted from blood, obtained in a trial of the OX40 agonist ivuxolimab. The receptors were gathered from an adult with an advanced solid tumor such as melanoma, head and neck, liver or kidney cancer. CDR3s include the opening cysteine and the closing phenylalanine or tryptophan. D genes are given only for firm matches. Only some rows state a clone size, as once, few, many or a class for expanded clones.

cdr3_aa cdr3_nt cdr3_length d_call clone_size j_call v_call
CAWTQGASKTQYF TGTGCCTGGACCCAGGGGGCATCAAAGACCCAGTACTTC 13 TRBD1 NA TRBJ2-5 TRBV30
CASSERAEYGYTF TGTGCCAGCAGTGAACGGGCAGAATATGGCTACACCTTC 13 NA NA TRBJ1-2 TRBV6-1
CAWTPVGVEDTQYF TGTGCCTGGACTCCTGTAGGGGTGGAAGATACGCAGTATTTT 14 NA NA TRBJ2-3 TRBV30
CASSFNWETLGYEQYF TGTGCCAGCAGTTTCAATTGGGAAACCTTGGGATACGAGCAGTACTTC 16 NA NA TRBJ2-7 TRBV27
CASSREVNTEAFF TGTGCCAGCTCAAGGGAAGTGAACACTGAAGCTTTCTTT 13 NA NA TRBJ1-1 TRBV18
CASSLSQGAGELFF TGCGCCAGCAGCTTGTCACAGGGGGCCGGGGAGCTGTTTTTT 14 TRBD1 NA TRBJ2-2 TRBV5-1
CASSLGLAGGAYEQYF TGTGCCAGCAGCTTAGGCCTAGCGGGAGGGGCATACGAGCAGTACTTC 16 TRBD2 NA TRBJ2-7 TRBV7-6
CASSVRAGEPQHF TGTGCCAGCAGCGTAAGGGCAGGGGAGCCCCAGCATTTT 13 NA NA TRBJ1-5 TRBV9
CASSLGTGTAGPQHF TGCGCCAGCAGCTTGGGTACCGGGACGGCGGGGCCCCAGCATTTT 15 NA NA TRBJ1-5 TRBV5-1
CASSLQGGRRETQYF TGTGCCAGCAGCTTACAGGGTGGACGGCGAGAGACCCAGTACTTC 15 NA NA TRBJ2-5 TRBV5-4
CASRRTGNTGELFF TGTGCCAGCAGACGGACAGGGAACACCGGGGAGCTGTTTTTT 14 TRBD1 once TRBJ2-2 TRBV6-5
CASNTDVGRFTDTQYF TGTGCCAGCAACACCGACGTGGGGCGCTTCACAGATACGCAGTATTTT 16 NA NA TRBJ2-3 TRBV28
CASSSMGLAGGHEQYF TGTGCCAGCAGTTCTATGGGACTAGCGGGAGGCCACGAGCAGTACTTC 16 TRBD2 NA TRBJ2-7 TRBV28
CASRQGSNYGYTF TGTGCCAGCAGACAGGGATCTAACTATGGCTACACCTTC 13 NA NA TRBJ1-2 TRBV2
CASRMSMNTEAFF TGCGCCAGCCGCATGTCCATGAACACTGAAGCTTTCTTT 13 NA NA TRBJ1-1 TRBV5-1
CASSSGYAYGYTF TGTGCCAGCAGTTCCGGATATGCCTATGGCTACACCTTC 13 NA few TRBJ1-2 TRBV28
CASSLSWADTGELFF TGTGCCAGCAGTTTATCTTGGGCCGACACCGGGGAGCTGTTTTTT 15 NA NA TRBJ2-2 TRBV27
CASSLGAGDFNEQFF TGTGCCAGCAGCTTGGGCGCGGGAGATTTCAATGAGCAGTTCTTC 15 TRBD2 NA TRBJ2-1 TRBV5-4
CASSERLADNTGELFF TGTGCCAGTAGTGAAAGACTAGCGGATAACACCGGGGAGCTGTTTTTT 16 TRBD2 few TRBJ2-2 TRBV19
CASGNIQYF TGTGCCAGCGGGAACATTCAGTACTTC 9 NA once TRBJ2-4 TRBV28
CASSLGQGIGYTF TGTGCCAGCAGTCTGGGGCAGGGGATCGGCTACACCTTC 13 NA NA TRBJ1-2 TRBV28
CASSSLWGGNYGYTF TGTGCCAGCAGTTCTCTTTGGGGGGGAAACTATGGCTACACCTTC 15 NA NA TRBJ1-2 TRBV28
CAWSRDNEQFF TGTGCCTGGAGTCGGGACAATGAGCAGTTCTTC 11 NA NA TRBJ2-1 TRBV30
CASSPKLGRGTDTQYF TGTGCCAGCAGTCCAAAGCTGGGGCGGGGCACAGATACGCAGTATTTT 16 NA once TRBJ2-3 TRBV27
CASGRNTEAFF TGTGCCAGCGGTAGGAACACTGAAGCTTTCTTT 11 NA once TRBJ1-1 TRBV6-5
CASSGRADTGAQETQYF TGTGCCAGCAGCGGAAGAGCAGACACAGGGGCACAAGAGACCCAGTACTTC 17 TRBD1 few TRBJ2-5 TRBV5-8
CASSLSSGVNEQFF TGCGCCAGCAGCTTATCTAGCGGTGTCAATGAGCAGTTCTTC 14 TRBD2 NA TRBJ2-1 TRBV5-1
CASSYSISYEQYF TGTGCCAGCAGTTATTCCATTTCCTACGAGCAGTACTTC 13 NA NA TRBJ2-7 TRBV6-5
CASSYSGLAGHEQFF TGTGCCAGCAGTTACTCGGGACTAGCGGGACATGAGCAGTTCTTC 15 TRBD2 NA TRBJ2-1 TRBV6-5
CASSPRAGSYEQYF TGTGCCAGCAGCCCCCGAGCGGGAAGCTACGAGCAGTACTTC 14 TRBD2 NA TRBJ2-7 TRBV6-5
CASSPPKLGGETQYF TGTGCCAGCAGCCCCCCAAAATTGGGTGGAGAGACCCAGTACTTC 15 NA NA TRBJ2-5 TRBV7-9
CASSFQGAHGYTF TGTGCCAGCAGTTTTCAGGGGGCACATGGCTACACCTTC 13 TRBD1 NA TRBJ1-2 TRBV28
CASEITENTEAFF TGTGCCAGTGAAATTACGGAGAACACTGAAGCTTTCTTT 13 NA NA TRBJ1-1 TRBV2
CASSYARAIPYEQYF TGTGCCAGCAGTTACGCAAGGGCCATCCCCTACGAGCAGTACTTC 15 NA NA TRBJ2-7 TRBV6-9
CASRGQGAGTDTQYF TGTGCCAGCAGGGGACAGGGGGCAGGCACAGATACGCAGTATTTT 15 TRBD1 NA TRBJ2-3 TRBV28
CASSKRDRNQPQHF TGTGCCAGCTCAAAAAGGGACCGCAATCAGCCCCAGCATTTT 14 NA NA TRBJ1-5 TRBV18
CASHARQETQYF TGCGCCAGCCACGCGAGGCAAGAGACCCAGTACTTC 12 NA NA TRBJ2-5 TRBV10-2
CASSFPGLDQGTDTQYF TGTGCCAGCAGTTTCCCGGGACTAGATCAGGGGACAGATACGCAGTATTTT 17 TRBD2 NA TRBJ2-3 TRBV28
CASSPGQPNQPQHF TGTGCCAGTAGTCCTGGACAGCCTAATCAGCCCCAGCATTTT 14 NA NA TRBJ1-5 TRBV19
CASSLEPGGGEKLFF TGTGCCAGCAGCTTGGAACCGGGGGGCGGTGAAAAACTGTTTTTT 15 NA once TRBJ1-4 TRBV5-4
CASGEVSPLEEQYF TGCGCCAGCGGTGAAGTAAGCCCCTTAGAAGAGCAGTACTTC 14 NA NA TRBJ2-7 TRBV5-1
CASSARGGYEQYF TGTGCCAGCAGCGCGAGGGGGGGCTACGAGCAGTACTTC 13 NA NA TRBJ2-7 TRBV9
CASSLSGANVLTF TGTGCCAGCTCACTCTCTGGGGCCAACGTCCTGACTTTC 13 NA NA TRBJ2-6 TRBV18
CASSPRTGESYGYTF TGTGCCAGCTCACCGAGGACAGGGGAATCCTATGGCTACACCTTC 15 TRBD1 NA TRBJ1-2 TRBV18
CAISPVGSGANVLTF TGTGCCATCAGCCCCGTGGGCTCTGGGGCCAACGTCCTGACTTTC 15 NA NA TRBJ2-6 TRBV10-3
CAWSVGPAMNTEAFF TGTGCCTGGAGTGTTGGGCCGGCCATGAACACTGAAGCTTTCTTT 15 NA NA TRBJ1-1 TRBV30
CASSVALAGGTDTQYF TGTGCCAGCAGCGTAGCTCTAGCGGGAGGTACAGATACGCAGTATTTT 16 TRBD2 NA TRBJ2-3 TRBV9
CASSLGGTAGQPQHF TGCGCCAGCAGCTTGGGCGGGACGGCGGGTCAGCCCCAGCATTTT 15 NA NA TRBJ1-5 TRBV5-1
CASSSVAMRANTGELFF TGTGCCAGCAGCTCAGTAGCGATGAGGGCGAACACCGGGGAGCTGTTTTTT 17 NA NA TRBJ2-2 TRBV7-9
CASSLDSGAYNEQFF TGTGCCAGCAGCTTAGATAGCGGGGCCTACAATGAGCAGTTCTTC 15 TRBD2 NA TRBJ2-1 TRBV11-3
CASSQGTSGTGELFF TGTGCCAGCAGCCAAGGGACTAGCGGGACCGGGGAGCTGTTTTTT 15 TRBD2 NA TRBJ2-2 TRBV4-2
CASSRTFGQGVNYGYTF TGTGCCAGTAGTAGGACCTTCGGACAGGGGGTTAACTATGGCTACACCTTC 17 TRBD1 NA TRBJ1-2 TRBV19
CSGGTDYNEQFF TGCAGCGGCGGGACAGATTACAATGAGCAGTTCTTC 12 NA NA TRBJ2-1 TRBV29-1
CASSHVGQDYQPQHF TGTGCCAGTAGCCACGTCGGACAAGATTATCAGCCCCAGCATTTT 15 NA NA TRBJ1-5 TRBV19
CASSVDNEQFF TGTGCCAGCAGCGTGGACAATGAGCAGTTCTTC 11 NA NA TRBJ2-1 TRBV9